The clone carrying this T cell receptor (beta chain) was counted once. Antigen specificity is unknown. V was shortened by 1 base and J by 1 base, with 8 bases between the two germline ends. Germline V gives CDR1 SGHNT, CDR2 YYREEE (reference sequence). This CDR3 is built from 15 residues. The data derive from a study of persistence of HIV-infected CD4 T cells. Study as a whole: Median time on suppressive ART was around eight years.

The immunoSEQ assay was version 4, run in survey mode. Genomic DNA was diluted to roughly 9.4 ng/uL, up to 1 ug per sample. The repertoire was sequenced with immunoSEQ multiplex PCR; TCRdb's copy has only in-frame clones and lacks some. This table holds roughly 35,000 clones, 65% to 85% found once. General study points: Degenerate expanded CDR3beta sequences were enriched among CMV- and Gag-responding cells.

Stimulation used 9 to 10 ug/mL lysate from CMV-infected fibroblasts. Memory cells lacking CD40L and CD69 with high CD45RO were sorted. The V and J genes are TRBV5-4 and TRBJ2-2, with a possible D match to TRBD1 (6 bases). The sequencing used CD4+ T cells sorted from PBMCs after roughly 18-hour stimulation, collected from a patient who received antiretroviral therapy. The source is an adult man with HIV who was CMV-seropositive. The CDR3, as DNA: TGTGCCAGCAGCTTGCAGGGGCGGAACACCGGGGAGCTGTTTTTT. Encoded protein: CASSLQGRNTGELFF. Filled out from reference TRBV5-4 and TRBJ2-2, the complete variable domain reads ETGVTQSPTHLIKTRGQQVTLRCSSQSGHNTVSWYQQALGQGPQFIFQYYREEENGRGNFPPRFSGLQFPNYSSELNVNALELDDSALYLCASSLQGRNTGELFFGEGSRLTVL.